This T cell receptor (beta chain) was profiled in a study of blood T cell repertoires in COVID-19. The wider study: The samples span acute and convalescent COVID-19 from the United States, Italy and Spain.

V was pared by 0 bases and J by 9 bases, with 7 bases of the junction left unmatched. The CDR3 extends over 17 amino acids. The V gene's germline CDR1 is SGHTA and CDR2 FQGTGA. Cohorts were determined from participant-reported clinical history. Original data processing: For nucleated cells, counts were estimated from reference gene primer amplification. The repertoire was sequenced with immunoSEQ multiplex PCR; TCRdb's copy has only in-frame clones and lacks some. V and J calls and clone size are as listed in that table; D and trimming were resolved from the DNA. The sample lists 320,000 or so clones, under 90% occurring once.

Sequenced material: PBMCs or T cells enriched from blood (not recorded which). The chain has TRBV7-3 and TRBJ2-1; the match to TRBD2 covers 14 bases. This TCR was sampled from a man in his 60s who had recovered from COVID-19. Written as DNA, the CDR3 is TGTGCCAGCAGCTTAACAGGGACTAGCGGGAGCAGGGTTGAGCAGTTCTTC. Translation gives CASSLTGTSGSRVEQFF.